The 15 T cell receptor beta chains given below trace back to one sample, sequenced in a study of T cell repertoires in cytomegalovirus infection. Via MiXCR, TCRdb re-called the reads, giving one row per CDR3 protein. The data show about 920,000 distinct CDR3 sequences, with approximately 31% seen just once and about 14% held by the top ten. Their target antigens are unknown. Material: cultured CD8+ T cells from PBMCs, obtained from culture after CMV antigen stimulation. The receptors derive from a human donor in good health (CMV status not recorded). Some clones in this sample may be carry-over from other donors' samples.

This clonotype was seen repeatedly, ten times or more. The rearrangement links TRBV7-6 to TRBJ1-2; no clear D gene. The germline V gene has CDR1 SGHVS and CDR2 FNYEAQ. This CDR3 spans 14 amino acids. V was clipped by 1 base and J by 4 bases, with 10 bases between them. This chain's CDR3 is CASSLDGNPYGYTF. DNA of the CDR3: TGTGCCAGCAGCTTAGACGGGAACCCCTATGGCTACACCTTC.

This clonotype was counted between two and nine times. The chain recombines TRBV7-9 with TRBJ2-7, with D possibly being TRBD1 (5 bases). This CDR3 contains 13 residues. The germline CDR1 and CDR2 sequences are SEHNR and FQNEAQ (reference sequence). Trimming removed 5 bases at V and 0 bases at J, with 8 bases between. The CDR3 nucleotides read TGTGCCAGCAGCAACAGGACCTCCTACGAGCAGTACTTC. It encodes CASSNRTSYEQYF.

This clonotype was recorded many times. The chain combines TRBV2 with TRBJ1-3, with TRBD1 as a possible D gene (5 bases). Deletions cut 5 bases from V and 8 bases from J, with 10 bases between. The CDR3 sequence is 12 residues long. Germline V gene data show CDR1 as SNHLY and CDR2 as FYNNEI. CDR3 sequence (DNA): TGTGCCAGCAGTCAGTGGGGGGACACCATATATTTT. Translated, it gives CASSQWGDTIYF.

The chain recombines TRBV5-3 with TRBJ1-1; TRBD1 agrees at 7 bases. TRBV5-3 is known as an ORF, though its function is uncertain. The J segment lost 2 bases and the V segment lost 8 bases, leaving 9 bases of the junction unmatched. This CDR3 has 14 residues. The CDR3, as DNA: TGTGCCAGCAGCGCAGGGGGGGATAACACTGAAGCTTTCTTT. Its translation: CASSAGGDNTEAFF.

This clonotype was seen a handful of times. The chain combines TRBV10-3 with TRBJ2-3; TRBD2 agrees at 16 bases. The CDR3 has 16 amino acids. Germline V CDR1 and CDR2: ENHRY, SYGVKD. V lost 8 bases to trimming and J lost 4 bases; unmatched junction nucleotides: 6. The CDR3 reads CAILEGLAGGPDTQYF. The DNA of the CDR3 is TGTGCCATCCTAGAGGGACTAGCGGGGGGGCCAGATACGCAGTATTTT.

This clonotype turned up a few times. V gene TRBV6-2 or TRBV6-3 combines with J gene TRBJ2-5; 9 positions match TRBD2. Looked up from germline, CDR1 is MNHEY and CDR2 is SVGEGT. The CDR3 length is 15 residues. Trimming took 11 bases from V and 5 from J; bases not matched to a gene: 15. In DNA form, the CDR3 reads TGTGCCCCCTCAGAGGCGGGGGGGCCACTGGAGACCCAGTACTTC. This encodes CAPSEAGGPLETQYF.

The V gene is TRBV28, the J gene TRBJ2-3; 10 bases agree with TRBD2. The ends lost 5 bases at V and 5 bases at J; junction bases unmatched: 10. The CDR3 runs 16 residues. Per the germline V gene, CDR1 is MDHEN and CDR2 is SYDVKM. CDR3 sequence: CASSRILAGVGDTQYF. The CDR3 DNA follows: TGTGCCAGCAGTCGTATCCTAGCGGGGGTTGGAGATACGCAGTATTTT.

The gene calls are TRBV7-6 and TRBJ1-2; 9 bases are shared with TRBD1. CDR3 length equals 14 residues. Germline-derived CDR1 and CDR2 are SGHVS and FNYEAQ. The J segment lost 4 bases and the V segment lost 5 bases, leaving 5 bases of the junction unmatched. The CDR3 here is CASSQQGASYGYTF. CDR3 DNA: TGTGCCAGCAGCCAACAGGGGGCCTCCTATGGCTACACCTTC. The full variable domain, rest sourced from reference TRBV7-6 and TRBJ1-2, is GAGVSQSPRYKVTKRGQDVALRCDPISGHVSLYWYRQALGQGPEFLTYFNYEAQQDKSGLPNDRFSAERPEGSISTLTIQRTEQRDSAMYRCASSQQGASYGYTFGSGTRLTVV.

Details on this clonotype: One end of the junction varies from germline; a read error may be responsible. The chain is built from TRBV7-6 and TRBJ2-1; 8 bases match TRBD1. This CDR3 has 15 residues. Germline lookup yields CDR1 SGHVS and CDR2 FNYEAQ. CDR3 protein: CVSSSRQGSYNEQFF. The DNA of the CDR3 is TGTGTCAGCAGCTCCAGACAGGGGTCCTACAATGAGCAGTTCTTC.

This clonotype was picked up a small number of times. J is TRBJ2-3 and V is TRBV29-1, with unresolved D. This CDR3 has 12 amino acids. The V end was cut by 4 bases, the J end by 2 bases, with 7 bases between. Germline V gene data show CDR1 as SQVTM and CDR2 as ANQGSEA. For the CDR3, the DNA is TGCAGCGTTGGAGGAGTCACAGATACGCAGTATTTT. Its protein product is CSVGGVTDTQYF.

The chain uses TRBV12-5 and TRBJ1-5; D is perhaps TRBD1 (6 bases). Germline V gene sequence: CDR1 LGHNT, CDR2 FRNRAP. Trimming took off 6 bases at V and 8 bases at J, with 11 bases between the two ends. This CDR3 comprises 12 residues. The CDR3 DNA sequence: TGTGCTAGTGGGAGACCAGGGGAGCCCCAGCATTTT. This sequence encodes CASGRPGEPQHF.

This clonotype has a handful of counts. This rearrangement joins TRBV10-1 to TRBJ2-3; 9 bases fit TRBD2. Per germline, CDR1 WNHNN and CDR2 SYGVQD (reference sequence). J was trimmed by 4 bases and V by 4 bases; bases with no gene match: 12. CDR3 length: 17 residues. The CDR3 bases are TGCGCCAGCAGTGCCGCCAAGGGGACTAGCTCATCAGATACGCAGTATTTT. This gives the protein CASSAAKGTSSSDTQYF.

This chain uses TRBV12-3 or TRBV12-4 with TRBJ1-1; no reliable D call. The CDR3 sequence is 14 residues long. V lost 3 bases, J lost 0 bases, and 8 bases lay in between. The CDR3 sequence is CASSLKWVNTEAFF. DNA of the CDR3: TGTGCCAGCAGTTTGAAATGGGTGAACACTGAAGCTTTCTTT.

CDR3: CASSETGLVNYGYTF. The CDR3 DNA reads as TGTGCCAGCAGTGAGACAGGGTTAGTTAACTATGGCTACACCTTC. The gene calls are TRBV28 and TRBJ1-2; 7 bases match TRBD1. The CDR3 runs 15 residues. Unmatched junction bases numbered 7, after V lost 5 bases and J lost 1 base. CDR1 and CDR2 (germline): MDHEN, SYDVKM.

The sample holds a few counts of this clonotype. This chain connects TRBV10-3 to TRBJ1-5; D perhaps matches TRBD1 (5 bases). CDR3 size: 12 residues. Trimming left V 8 bases short and J 3 bases short, with 8 bases between. Per the germline V gene, CDR1 is ENHRY and CDR2 is SYGVKD. CDR3 coding DNA: TGTGCCATCGGGACGGACAATCAGCCCCAGCATTTT. This codes for CAIGTDNQPQHF.